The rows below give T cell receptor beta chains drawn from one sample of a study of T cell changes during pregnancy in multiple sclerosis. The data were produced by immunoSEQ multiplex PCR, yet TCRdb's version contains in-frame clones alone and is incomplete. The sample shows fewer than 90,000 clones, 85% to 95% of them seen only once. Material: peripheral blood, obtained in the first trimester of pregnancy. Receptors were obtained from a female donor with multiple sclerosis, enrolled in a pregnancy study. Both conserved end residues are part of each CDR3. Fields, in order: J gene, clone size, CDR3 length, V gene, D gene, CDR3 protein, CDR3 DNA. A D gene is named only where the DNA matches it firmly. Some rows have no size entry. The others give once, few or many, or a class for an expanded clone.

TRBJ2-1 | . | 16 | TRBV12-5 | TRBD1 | CASGNDRASSYNEQFF | TGTGCTAGTGGCAATGACAGGGCGAGCTCCTACAATGAGCAGTTCTTC
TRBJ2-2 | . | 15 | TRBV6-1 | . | CASSGVQGYTGELFF | TGTGCCAGCAGTGGGGTACAGGGATACACCGGGGAGCTGTTTTTT
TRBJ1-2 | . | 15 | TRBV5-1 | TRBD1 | CASSTDGTGGYGYTF | TGCGCCAGCAGTACCGATGGGACAGGGGGCTATGGCTACACCTTC
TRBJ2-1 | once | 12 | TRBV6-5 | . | CASTAGPNEQFF | TGTGCCAGCACGGCAGGGCCAAATGAGCAGTTCTTC
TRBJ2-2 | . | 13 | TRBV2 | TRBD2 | CASTGRGTGELFF | TGTGCCAGCACTGGGCGGGGGACCGGGGAGCTGTTTTTT
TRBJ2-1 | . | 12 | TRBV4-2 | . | CASSQVERPQFF | TGTGCCAGCAGCCAAGTCGAGCGGCCCCAGTTCTTC
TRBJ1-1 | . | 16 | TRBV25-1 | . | CASSEGGRLGNTEAFF | TGTGCCAGCAGTGAGGGAGGACGGCTGGGGAACACTGAAGCTTTCTTT
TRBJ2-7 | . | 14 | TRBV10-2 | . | CASREIDSTYEQYF | TGCGCCAGCAGAGAGATAGATTCTACCTACGAGCAGTACTTC
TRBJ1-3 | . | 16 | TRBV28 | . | CASSVQGRLSGNTIYF | TGTGCCAGCAGTGTTCAGGGGCGACTCTCTGGAAACACCATATATTTT
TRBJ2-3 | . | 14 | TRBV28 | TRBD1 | CASRRQGGTDTQYF | TGTGCCAGCAGAAGACAGGGGGGCACAGATACGCAGTATTTT
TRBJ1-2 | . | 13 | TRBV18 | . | CASSPGRGHGYTF | TGTGCCAGCTCCCCGGGCAGGGGCCATGGCTACACCTTC
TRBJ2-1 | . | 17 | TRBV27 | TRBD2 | CASSQYWGGLFYNEQFF | TGTGCCAGCAGTCAGTACTGGGGGGGGTTATTTTACAATGAGCAGTTCTTC
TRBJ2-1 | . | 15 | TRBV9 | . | CASSVGGLLYDEQFF | TGTGCCAGCAGCGTAGGGGGGCTACTTTACGATGAGCAGTTCTTC
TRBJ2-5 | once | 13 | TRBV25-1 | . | CASSGEFRETQYF | TGTGCCAGCAGTGGGGAGTTCAGGGAGACCCAGTACTTC
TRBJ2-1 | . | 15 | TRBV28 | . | CASSLAGLNGNEQFF | TGTGCCAGCAGCCTCGCGGGACTTAACGGCAATGAGCAGTTCTTC
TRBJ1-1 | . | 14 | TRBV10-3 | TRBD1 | CAISAAGTDTEAFF | TGTGCCATCAGCGCGGCAGGGACAGACACTGAAGCTTTCTTT
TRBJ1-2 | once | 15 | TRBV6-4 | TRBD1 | CASSPGGQGNYGYTF | TGTGCCAGCAGCCCGGGAGGACAGGGAAACTATGGCTACACCTTC
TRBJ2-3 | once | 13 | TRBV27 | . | CASRTTGSDTQYF | TGTGCCAGCAGGACTACAGGGTCAGATACGCAGTATTTT
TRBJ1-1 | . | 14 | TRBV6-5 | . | CASSYSEGATEAFF | TGTGCCAGCAGTTACTCGGAGGGCGCCACTGAAGCTTTCTTT
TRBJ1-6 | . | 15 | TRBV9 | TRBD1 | CASSVSGTANSPLHF | TGTGCCAGCAGCGTTTCCGGGACAGCCAATTCACCCCTCCACTTT
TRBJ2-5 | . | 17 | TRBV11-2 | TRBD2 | CASSLDLRLAGRGTQYF | TGTGCCAGCAGCTTAGATCTCCGACTAGCGGGGCGAGGGACCCAGTACTTC
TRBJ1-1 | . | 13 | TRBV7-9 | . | CASSLSDNTEAFF | TGTGCCAGCAGCTTATCAGATAACACTGAAGCTTTCTTT
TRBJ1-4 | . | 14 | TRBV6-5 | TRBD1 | CASSYGQGREKLFF | TGTGCCAGCAGTTACGGACAGGGAAGGGAAAAACTGTTTTTT
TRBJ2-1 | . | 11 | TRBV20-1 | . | CSAVEVNEQFF | TGCAGTGCAGTAGAGGTCAATGAGCAGTTCTTC
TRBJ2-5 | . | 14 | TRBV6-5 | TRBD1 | CASSYSRTGGTQYF | TGTGCCAGCAGTTACTCGAGGACAGGGGGGACCCAGTACTTC